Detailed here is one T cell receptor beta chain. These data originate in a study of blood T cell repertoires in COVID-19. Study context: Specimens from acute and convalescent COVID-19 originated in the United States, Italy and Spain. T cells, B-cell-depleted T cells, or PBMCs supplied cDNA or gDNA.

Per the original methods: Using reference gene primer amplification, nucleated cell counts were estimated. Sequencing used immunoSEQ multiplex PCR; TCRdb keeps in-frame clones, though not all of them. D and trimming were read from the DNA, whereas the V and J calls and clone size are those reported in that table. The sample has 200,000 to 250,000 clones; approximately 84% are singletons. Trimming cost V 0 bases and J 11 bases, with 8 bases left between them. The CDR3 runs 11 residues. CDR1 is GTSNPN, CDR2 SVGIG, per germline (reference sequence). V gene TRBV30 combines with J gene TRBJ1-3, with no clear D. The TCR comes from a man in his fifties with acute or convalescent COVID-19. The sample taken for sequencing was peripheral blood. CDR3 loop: CAWSVGMPIYF. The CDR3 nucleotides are TGTGCCTGGAGTGTCGGGATGCCCATATATTTT.